Below are 4 T cell receptor beta chains sequenced from a single sample in a study of sequential checkpoint blockade in melanoma. The treatment here: randomized to nivolumab then ipilimumab (arm A) or the reverse (arm B). Only in-frame clones appear in the TCRdb table, and some are missing; sequencing was by immunoSEQ multiplex PCR. In the table there are around 2,700 clones, around 19% of which are singletons. The specimen comprised tumor tissue (inferred from file names), sampled from a patient given nivolumab and ipilimumab in sequence. Receptors were obtained from a human donor with melanoma.

The V call is TRBV18, the J call TRBJ1-2; possibly TRBD1 for D (5 bases). Germline lookup yields CDR1 KGHSH and CDR2 LQKENI. The CDR3 sequence is 14 residues long. V gave up 0 bases and J gave up 3 bases, with 8 bases separating them. CDR3 amino acids: CASSPPTEYYGYTF. DNA of the CDR3: TGTGCCAGCTCACCACCGACAGAATACTATGGCTACACCTTC.

This clone has just a few counts. The V call is TRBV28, the J call TRBJ2-3, with 7 bases aligning to TRBD2. Germline V CDR1 and CDR2: MDHEN, SYDVKM. Trimming cost V 2 bases and J 4 bases; bases outside gene matches: 6. This CDR3 has 15 amino acids. CDR3 DNA sequence: TGTGCCAGCAGTTTAGGTTCTAGCGGTGCAGATACGCAGTATTTT. This encodes CASSLGSSGADTQYF.

The chain links TRBV6-8 to TRBJ1-1; D is unclear. Trimming removed 5 bases from V and 1 base from J, with 8 bases in between. CDR3 size: 13 residues. Per germline, CDR1 MNHGY and CDR2 SAAAGT. The CDR3 spells CASSLERNTEAFF. CDR3 in DNA: TGTGCCAGCAGTCTCGAACGGAACACTGAAGCTTTCTTT.

V is TRBV30 and J is TRBJ1-3; D not certain. Trimming took off 5 bases at V and 2 bases at J, with 4 bases between the two ends. The CDR3 loop spans 11 amino acids. CDR1 and CDR2 (germline): GTSNPN, SVGIG (reference sequence). The CDR3 DNA reads as TGTGCCTGGCAGCCTGGAAACACCATATATTTT. It is translated as CAWQPGNTIYF.